The T cell receptor (beta chain) described here comes from a study of shared clonotypes between healthy human individuals. The donor population consisted of healthy HIV-negative adults with no recent acute infections or vaccinations. Sorted-subset replicate PCRs used roughly 220 ng DNA, some 33,000 T cell genomes. Repertoires were generated with immunoSEQ multiplex PCR, while TCRdb's copy carries only in-frame clones and drops some. The sample includes about 2.4 million clones, approximately 93% of them seen just once. The CDR3 loop spans 15 amino acids. Deletions cut 0 bases from V and 7 bases from J, with 12 bases between. Germline V gene data show CDR1 as LNHNV and CDR2 as YYDKDF (reference sequence).

The clonotype comes from a man younger than 35 in good health. Some clones in this sample may be carry-over from other donors' samples. Sequencing used naive CD4+ T cells from PBMCs. Subset of the sample: CD45RA+ positively selected. The chain combines TRBV15 with TRBJ2-2, with D unclear. The CDR3 protein is CATSRDSKNGGELFF. In DNA form, the CDR3 reads TGTGCCACCAGCAGAGACTCAAAAAATGGCGGGGAGCTGTTTTTT.